This T cell receptor beta chain was found in a study of blood T cells in healthy people across ages. Study findings and constraints: Observed TCR beta diversity per million T cells went down as age went up. This fall followed a roughly linear course with age. Investigators viewed diversity estimates from one million T cells as underestimates, the study reported. Naive T cell percentage by flow cytometry tracked strongly with beta diversity.

Roughly 10 milliliters of peripheral blood were drawn from each donor. With a J-beta primer mix and a sample-barcoded 5' primer, a second PCR ran about 7 to 12 cycles. Via MiXCR, TCRdb re-called the 5' RACE reads, giving one row per CDR3 protein. Counted here are some 1.1 million distinct CDR3 sequences, more than 30% occurring once; the ten biggest clones make up 13%. V was shortened by 5 bases and J by 8 bases, with 12 bases between the two germline ends. The CDR3 is 13 residues long. A note on this clonotype: Its target is unknown.

The receptor was derived from a young man in good health. The chain carries TRBV12-3 or TRBV12-4 and TRBJ1-4; D not certain. Specimen: blood. Here the CDR3 reads CASSVRGSEKLFF. CDR3 sequence (DNA): TGTGCCAGCAGTGTACGAGGTTCCGAAAAACTGTTTTTT.